This entry describes one T cell receptor beta chain. This clonotype was counted many times. Its antigen is not yet known. Per-base quality was not reported, and no clone a single base away is much larger than it. This record comes from a study of T cells in Graves' hyperthyroidism and ophthalmopathy (dated by TCRdb to about 2019). Notes on the research overall: Peripheral blood was collected at initial diagnosis, before any treatment. To identify TCR V-J signatures that set the groups apart, the researchers used a discovery cohort of more than 95 patients, made up of 40 to 45 with Graves' ophthalmopathy and 57 with stable Graves' hyperthyroidism. An independent validation cohort of 18 to 20 hyperthyroidism patients and 17 patients who later progressed to ophthalmopathy tested prospective prediction of ophthalmopathy. The 75 to 100 discovery patients were divided at random into training and test sets in a 7:3 ratio. In addition, the study compared T-cell repertoires in thyroid tissue and in blood from several Graves' hyperthyroidism patients. Once sampling was done, hyperthyroidism patients were given methimazole at a starting dose of 30 mg daily, whereas ophthalmopathy patients were given high-dose intravenous methylprednisolone. According to the paper, TCR Vbeta CDR3 sequencing was carried out on 135 peripheral blood samples, which came from fewer than 50 ophthalmopathy, fewer than 80 hyperthyroidism and approximately 17 progressor patients. The investigation overall reported the following: During validation, the model predicted progression to ophthalmopathy a median of approximately 6 months ahead of onset, with more than 60% sensitivity and 72% to 80% specificity. In cross-validation, a model built on a 13 V-J signature told ophthalmopathy apart from stable hyperthyroidism with approximately 90% sensitivity and approximately 81% specificity, and in testing the same model reached 80%/75%. Sample size was not statistically predetermined, and investigators were not blinded to group allocation. Most expanded thyroid clonotypes (frequency above 0.001) were also detected in blood, a finding suggesting that blood repertoires may reflect thyroid immune responses.

Graves' hyperthyroidism was defined as stable when no progression to ophthalmopathy occurred over 18 months of follow-up. Hyperthyroidism patients were newly diagnosed, had a disease duration of under 2 months, and were aged 18 to 65 years. The study excluded patients with uncontrolled infections, other autoimmune diseases, pregnancy or lactation. Diagnoses relied on clinical symptoms, serum thyroxine and TRAb, thyroid ultrasound and orbital computed tomography. Ficoll-Paque density gradient centrifugation was used to isolate PBMCs from about 9 ml of fresh peripheral blood. Total RNA was extracted with Trizol reagent, and quality was checked on an Agilent 2100 Bioanalyzer. The TCR beta CDR3 regions were amplified from RNA transcripts. A first-round RT-PCR of the TCR CDR3 used the HTBI primer set with the Qiagen OneStep RT-PCR kit. The libraries were constructed in a second round of multiplex PCR and then size-selected and purified. Sequencing of the libraries was done on an Illumina HiSeq2000 using paired-end 100 bp reads. In the authors' own workflow: Raw data were processed with SOAPnuke, discarding reads with adapters, uncalled bases, mean Phred below 15, or no exact constant-primer or identifier match. High-quality paired reads were merged with COPE v1.2.5, and unique nucleotide sequences were defined as clonotypes. MiTCR v1.1 was used to align clonotypes to the IMGT TRBV, TRBD and TRBJ reference segments. Only V-J combinations with frequency above 0.0001, covering 99.2% of repertoires, were analysed. A TCS score was defined as the ratio of F50 (clonal expansion) to E x V (chaos), with BLOSUM62-based TCRdist applied between CDR3 peptides within each V-J. Welch's t-statistics and random forest reduced just over 500 V-J features to 13, which were used in a naive Bayes classifier (R e1071). The public reads were reanalyzed by TCRdb: fastp trimming at Q25, MiXCR alignment, in-frame beta chains only. Each CDR3 protein gets just one entry, which takes the most common genes and DNA from the rows behind it. It is TCRdb's table, rather than the study itself, that gives the V and J calls and clone size. Recorded for this sample are about 620,000 distinct CDR3 sequences; roughly 15% of them occurred a single time. The ten largest clones add up to 3.5% to 4% of the sample.

Sequenced sample: blood. The clonotype originates from a woman aged 25 to 39 with Graves' hyperthyroidism.

The DNA reads TGTGCCAGCAGTTCTAGCCCTACCGGGCATCGGAATGAGCAGTTCTTC. Translated, it gives CASSSSPTGHRNEQFF. The chain is encoded by TRBV27 joined to TRBJ2-1, with a weak D call of TRBD2 (5 bases match). The germline V gene (reference sequence) provides CDR1 MNHEY and CDR2 SMNVEV. V sheds 4 bases and J sheds 7 bases, leaving 20 bases between their ends. The CDR3 goes from the cysteine to the phenylalanine over 16 residues. CDR3 DNA only is kept here, 48 bases in frame from base 1.